Each of the 17 T cell receptor beta chains below was sequenced from the same sample in a study of graft-versus-host responses after intestinal transplantation. TCRdb's table, derived via immunoSEQ multiplex PCR, lists solely in-frame clones and lacks some. Among 85,000 to 100,000 clones listed, roughly 90% were seen once. Antigens of these TCRs are unknown. The source material was unstimulated CD4+ T cells sorted from spleen or lymph node cells, sampled before intestinal transplant. The source of these receptors is a human donor who received an intestinal transplant.

The J gene is TRBJ1-5, the V gene TRBV27; D perhaps matches TRBD1 (5 bases). Trimming shortened V by 5 bases and J by 9 bases, and 17 bases separated the two germline ends. The CDR3 covers 14 residues. Looked up from germline, CDR1 is MNHEY and CDR2 is SMNVEV (reference sequence). The chain's CDR3 is CASSTQGPLGPQHF. As DNA, the CDR3 is TGTGCCAGCAGTACTCAGGGCCCCCTAGGGCCCCAGCATTTT.

The J gene is TRBJ2-7, the V gene TRBV5-1, with D possibly matching TRBD2 (6 bases). The CDR3 has 15 amino acids. The germline V gene has CDR1 SGHRS and CDR2 YFSETQ. The ends were cut back, 0 bases at V and 0 bases at J, with 10 bases in the middle. DNA for the CDR3: TGCGCCAGCAGCTTGGGCGGGCGGGGCTCCTACGAGCAGTACTTC. Protein: CASSLGGRGSYEQYF. The variable domain in full, with the rest retrieved from reference TRBV5-1 and TRBJ2-7, is KAGVTQTPRYLIKTRGQQVTLSCSPISGHRSVSWYQQTPGQGLQFLFEYFSETQRNKGNFPGRFSGRQFSNSRSEMNVSTLELGDSALYLCASSLGGRGSYEQYFGPGTRLTVT.

This CDR3 is CASRRTGGINQPQHF. Here the CDR3 DNA reads TGTGCCAGCAGACGGACAGGGGGCATCAATCAGCCCCAGCATTTT. This chain connects TRBV2 to TRBJ1-5; 11 nucleotides align to TRBD1. The germline V gene has CDR1 SNHLY and CDR2 FYNNEI. V lost 6 bases to trimming and J lost 3 bases; unmatched junction nucleotides: 4. The CDR3 has 15 residues.

The gene calls are TRBV29-1 and TRBJ2-1; 8 bases agree with TRBD1. This CDR3 is built from 14 residues. Germline V gene sequence: CDR1 SQVTM, CDR2 ANQGSEA. Trimming cost V 6 bases and J 0 bases; bases outside gene matches: 4. CDR3 nucleotide sequence: TGCAGCGTCTGGGACAGGAGCTCCTACAATGAGCAGTTCTTC. Protein sequence: CSVWDRSSYNEQFF.

This clone appeared a single time. Here the CDR3 DNA reads TGTGCCAGCAGCCCCCGGGCTAGCGGGCTTACCTACGAGCAGTACTTC. Translation: CASSPRASGLTYEQYF. The genes are TRBV7-2 and TRBJ2-7, with 8 bases matching TRBD2. Per germline, CDR1 SGHTA and CDR2 FQGNSA. V dropped 5 bases and J dropped 2; count of bases not matched to a gene: 11. The CDR3 is made up of 16 amino acids.

This chain uses TRBV29-1 with TRBJ1-2, with TRBD1 matching 8 bases. The CDR3 extends over 12 amino acids. CDR1 is SQVTM, CDR2 ANQGSEA, per germline. Germline trimming cut 4 bases from V and 5 bases from J; bases unmatched to any gene: 3. The DNA for the CDR3 is TGCAGCGTTGGCGACAGGGGTTATGGCTACACCTTC. Translating gives CSVGDRGYGYTF.

The V and J genes are TRBV30 and TRBJ2-1, with 10 bases matching TRBD2. Germline V gives CDR1 GTSNPN, CDR2 SVGIG (reference sequence). The CDR3 runs 18 residues. Unmatched junction bases numbered 15, after V lost 0 bases and J lost 7 bases. The CDR3, as DNA: TGTGCCTGGAGTGTATGGGACGGGCCTAGCGGGAGAGATAATGAGCAGTTCTTC. Protein product: CAWSVWDGPSGRDNEQFF.

This chain connects TRBV5-1 to TRBJ2-3; D perhaps matches TRBD1 (6 bases). Trimming took 0 bases from V and 0 from J, leaving 8 bases between them. CDR1 and CDR2 from the germline V gene are SGHRS and YFSETQ. The CDR3 spans 15 residues. The CDR3 sequence is CASSLAGQSTDTQYF. CDR3 DNA sequence: TGCGCCAGCAGCTTGGCCGGACAGAGCACAGATACGCAGTATTTT.

The rearrangement uses TRBV6-5 and TRBJ2-7; a possible D gene is TRBD1 (6 bases). From germline, CDR1 is MNHEY and CDR2 SVGAGI. V was shortened by 6 bases and J by 2 bases, with 14 bases between the two germline ends. The length of the CDR3 is 14 residues. The chain's CDR3 is CASRSDRTAYEQYF. The CDR3 bases are TGTGCCAGCAGGTCCGACAGGACCGCCTACGAGCAGTACTTC.

V gene TRBV15 combines with J gene TRBJ2-2; TRBD2 matches 8 bases. This CDR3 spans 17 amino acids. Germline V CDR1 and CDR2: LNHNV, YYDKDF (reference sequence). Trimming removed 1 base from V and 6 bases from J; junction bases left unmatched: 10. CDR3 sequence: CATSRVLGGRSSGELFF. Here the CDR3 DNA reads TGTGCCACCAGCAGAGTTCTCGGCGGGAGGTCATCCGGGGAGCTGTTTTTT. The full variable domain, with the rest looked up from reference TRBV15 and TRBJ2-2, is DAMVIQNPRYQVTQFGKPVTLSCSQTLNHNVMYWYQQKSSQAPKLLFHYYDKDFNNEADTPDNFQSRRPNTSFCFLDIRSPGLGDTAMYLCATSRVLGGRSSGELFFGEGSRLTVL.

The chain uses TRBV15 and TRBJ2-7; TRBD1 matches at 8 bases. Germline loops: CDR1 LNHNV, CDR2 YYDKDF (reference sequence). The ends lost 0 bases at V and 2 bases at J; junction bases unmatched: 6. The CDR3 has 16 residues. The CDR3 DNA reads as TGTGCCACCAGCAGAGAGGGGACAGGACCTCCCTACGAGCAGTACTTC. It encodes CATSREGTGPPYEQYF. Using reference TRBV15 and TRBJ2-7 for the parts outside the CDR3, the full variable domain is DAMVIQNPRYQVTQFGKPVTLSCSQTLNHNVMYWYQQKSSQAPKLLFHYYDKDFNNEADTPDNFQSRRPNTSFCFLDIRSPGLGDTAMYLCATSREGTGPPYEQYFGPGTRLTVT.

The chain couples TRBV18 to TRBJ2-1; D ambiguous. The CDR3 covers 13 residues. Trimming stripped 3 bases from V and 2 bases from J, with 5 bases between. In germline, CDR1 is KGHSH, CDR2 LQKENI. The CDR3 nucleotides are TGTGCCAGCTCACCTATCCCCTACAATGAGCAGTTCTTC. Translating gives CASSPIPYNEQFF.

The rearrangement links TRBV19 to TRBJ2-3; the match to TRBD2 covers 9 bases. Germline assignment: CDR1 LNHDA and CDR2 SQIVND (reference sequence). The V gene end was trimmed by 3 bases and the J gene end by 3 bases; junction bases not matched to a gene: 7. This CDR3 region has 16 residues. The CDR3 spells CASSMRSGRVTDTQYF. In nucleotides, the CDR3 is TGTGCCAGTAGTATGCGTAGCGGGAGAGTTACAGATACGCAGTATTTT.

V usage is TRBV6-1 and J usage is TRBJ2-7; 8 bases align to TRBD2. The CDR3 has 15 amino acids. V was pared by 6 bases and J by 4 bases, with 11 bases of the junction left unmatched. Germline CDR1 and CDR2: MNHNS and SASEGT. The CDR3 region is CASRNPGRGKYEQYF. CDR3 DNA: TGTGCCAGCAGGAACCCCGGGAGGGGGAAGTACGAGCAGTACTTC.

V usage is TRBV7-6 and J usage is TRBJ2-1; possible D gene TRBD2, 5 bases. The ends were cut back, 5 bases at V and 6 bases at J, with 20 bases in the middle. The germline V gene encodes CDR1 SGHVS and CDR2 FNYEAQ. This CDR3 is 16 amino acids long. In DNA, the CDR3 is TGTGCCAGCAGCGCGAGAACTAGGACCGGAGGCAATGAGCAGTTCTTC. Protein: CASSARTRTGGNEQFF.

The V and J genes are TRBV30 and TRBJ1-3; the D is unclear. Looked up from germline, CDR1 is GTSNPN and CDR2 is SVGIG (reference sequence). CDR3 length: 15 residues. Trimming shortened V by 1 base and J by 2 bases, and 12 bases separated the two germline ends. The CDR3 reads CAWSGRGFPGNTIYF. DNA for the CDR3: TGTGCCTGGAGTGGTAGAGGGTTCCCTGGAAACACCATATATTTT.

The chain links TRBV5-1 to TRBJ1-1; 8 bases map to TRBD1. Germline values: CDR1 SGHRS, CDR2 YFSETQ. V trimming: 4 bases; J trimming: 0 bases; junction bases outside the gene matches: 8. The CDR3 has 16 residues. This CDR3 is CASSPDRGLMNTEAFF. The CDR3 DNA reads TGCGCCAGCAGCCCAGACAGGGGCCTAATGAACACTGAAGCTTTCTTT.